This TCR beta chain emerged from a study of T cell responses to AZD1222 COVID-19 vaccine. Findings and limits, study-wide: Spike was spanned by vaccine-associated CD4 TCRs, with dominance at 160-218 and 743-854. Most donors were white British, females outnumbered males, and clonal diversity was possibly underestimated. Regions left unmutated in variants are reportedly the target of nearly half of spike-specific TCRs.

Comment on this clone: Its target is not known.

Trimming at V came to 6 bases and at J to 6 bases, leaving 6 bases not matched to a gene. This CDR3 spans 13 amino acids. Clones were sequenced by immunoSEQ multiplex PCR, and TCRdb holds only the in-frame ones, with some missing. The sample comprises about 150,000 clones, roughly 90% of which are singletons, and 2.5% to 3.5% rests with the top ten. The chain joins TRBV12-3 or TRBV12-4 to TRBJ1-2, with 8 bases aligning to TRBD1. The sequence was collected from an adult who received the AZD1222 COVID-19 vaccine. The source was peripheral blood, collected 28 days after the second AZD1222 dose. The CDR3 sequence: CASSLGQAHGYTF. The CDR3 coding sequence is TGTGCCAGCAGCCTGGGACAGGCTCATGGCTACACCTTC.